The 11 T cell receptor beta chains below all came from one sample that was sequenced in a study of cytomegalovirus exposure and HLA in healthy donors. Both 60 Vbeta primers and 13 Jbeta primers went into the PCR. The protocol was immunoSEQ multiplex PCR, while the TCRdb copy is restricted to in-frame clones and leaves out a portion. The data contain about 140,000 clones, around 84% of them singletons. Source material: PBMCs. These receptors all come from a man between 50 and 59 years old in good health and CMV-seronegative.

The gene calls are TRBV29-1 and TRBJ1-1; 9 bases are shared with TRBD1. After removal of 4 bases from V and 6 bases from J, the junction contained 6 bases not matched to a gene. The CDR3 has 13 residues. From germline, CDR1 is SQVTM and CDR2 ANQGSEA. The CDR3 DNA follows: TGCAGCGTTGCACGACAGGGGGTGGCTGAAGCTTTCTTT. As protein: CSVARQGVAEAFF.

V usage is TRBV7-9 and J usage is TRBJ2-5; 8 bases are a match to TRBD2. The CDR3 length is 13 residues. V was clipped by 4 bases and J by 5 bases; unmatched bases: 3. Germline loops: CDR1 SEHNR, CDR2 FQNEAQ (reference sequence). CDR3 DNA: TGTGCCAGCAGCTCGGGGGGGCCGGAGACCCAGTACTTC. Encoded protein: CASSSGGPETQYF.

The rearrangement links TRBV19 to TRBJ1-5, with 9 positions matching TRBD1. Per the germline V gene, CDR1 is LNHDA and CDR2 is SQIVND (reference sequence). Trimming cost V 1 base and J 0 bases; bases outside gene matches: 4. The CDR3 is made up of 17 amino acids. CDR3: CASSIGTTGGSNQPQHF. CDR3 sequence (DNA): TGTGCCAGTAGTATAGGCACGACAGGGGGTAGCAATCAGCCCCAGCATTTT.

The chain couples TRBV7-3 to TRBJ1-2; 8 nucleotides match TRBD1. Germline V CDR1 and CDR2: SGHTA, FQGTGA. CDR3 length equals 20 residues. The ends lost 1 base at V and 3 bases at J; junction bases unmatched: 19. The CDR3, as DNA: TGTGCCAGCAGCTTAAGATCGCGCCCAGGTGGACAGGGCCTTGACTATGGCTACACCTTC. Translation gives CASSLRSRPGGQGLDYGYTF.

The V and J genes are TRBV11-3 and TRBJ1-3, with no clear D. This CDR3 region has 15 residues. With 3 bases removed from V and 2 bases from J, the gap between germline ends came to 11 bases. Per germline, CDR1 SGHNT and CDR2 YENEEA. The CDR3 is CASSFAPGTGNTIYF. CDR3 in DNA: TGTGCCAGCAGCTTCGCCCCAGGTACTGGAAACACCATATATTTT. Full variable domain (outside the CDR3, taken from reference TRBV11-3 and TRBJ1-3): EAGVVQSPRYKIIEKKQPVAFWCNPISGHNTLYWYLQNLGQGPELLIRYENEEAVDDSQLPKDRFSAERLKGVDSTLKIQPAELGDSAVYLCASSFAPGTGNTIYFGEGSWLTVV.

J is TRBJ2-5 and V is TRBV30, with 7 bases matching TRBD1. Trimming at V came to 3 bases and at J to 4 bases, leaving 8 bases not matched to a gene. The length of the CDR3 is 14 residues. Germline CDR1 GTSNPN, CDR2 SVGIG (reference sequence). DNA for the CDR3: TGTGCCTGGAGGACAGGGAAGAGTACAGAGACCCAGTACTTC. Translating it yields CAWRTGKSTETQYF.

The gene calls are TRBV6-5 and TRBJ1-2; no clear D gene. The CDR3 loop spans 14 amino acids. The ends were cut back, 7 bases at V and 2 bases at J, with 14 bases in the middle. The germline V gene has CDR1 MNHEY and CDR2 SVGAGI. For the CDR3, the DNA is TGTGCCAGCAAACCCCGAACAGAAAACTATGGCTACACCTTC. Protein: CASKPRTENYGYTF.

V gene TRBV2 combines with J gene TRBJ2-2; 7 nucleotides line up with TRBD1. V dropped 10 bases and J dropped 2; count of bases not matched to a gene: 7. CDR1 is SNHLY and CDR2 is FYNNEI in the germline V gene. This CDR3 has 14 residues. DNA of the CDR3: TGTGCCACCAGCAGACAGGGAAACACCGGGGAGCTGTTTTTT. Its protein product is CATSRQGNTGELFF.

The chain carries TRBV27 and TRBJ2-7, with D maybe TRBD2 (6 bases). Looked up from germline, CDR1 is MNHEY and CDR2 is SMNVEV (reference sequence). CDR3 length: 16 amino acids. Between the trimmed V and J ends, which lost 2 bases and 5 bases, there was a span of 19 bases. The CDR3 sequence: CASSLDPRRETNEQYF. Here the CDR3 DNA reads TGTGCCAGCAGTTTAGACCCCCGGCGGGAAACAAACGAGCAGTACTTC.

The genes are TRBV11-2 and TRBJ1-4, with 7 nucleotides matching TRBD1. With V trimmed by 8 bases and J by 4 bases, 10 bases remained unmatched. The CDR3 consists of 15 residues. In germline, CDR1 is SGHAT, CDR2 FQNNGV. The CDR3: CASAQGGPFNEKLFF. DNA for the CDR3: TGTGCCAGCGCCCAGGGGGGTCCTTTTAATGAAAAACTGTTTTTT.

The chain couples TRBV7-2 to TRBJ2-5, with 10 bases that match TRBD1. Germline CDR1 is SGHTA and CDR2 is FQGNSA. CDR3 length: 15 residues. V was pared by 5 bases and J by 5 bases, with 8 bases of the junction left unmatched. The CDR3: CASSPRQGARETQYF. CDR3 sequence (DNA): TGTGCCAGCAGCCCCAGACAGGGGGCGAGGGAGACCCAGTACTTC.